This T cell receptor (beta chain) derives from a study of blood T cell repertoires in COVID-19. In this sample, this clone turned up once. Sequencing used immunoSEQ multiplex PCR; TCRdb keeps in-frame clones, though not all of them. The table has approximately 210,000 clones, 85% to 90% seen once; the top ten hold approximately 4.5%. The V and J ends lost 6 bases and 6 bases, in that order; junction bases with no gene match: 8. CDR1 is SGHDN and CDR2 is FVKESK in the germline V gene. There are 14 residues in the CDR3. The receptor was isolated from a human donor in a cohort sampled during active COVID-19. The chain has TRBV14 and TRBJ1-2; 9 positions match TRBD1. Sequencing used peripheral blood. Here the CDR3 reads CASRPQGANDGYTF. CDR3 nucleotide sequence: TGTGCCAGCAGACCACAGGGGGCCAATGATGGCTACACCTTC.